This T cell receptor (beta chain) was sequenced for a study of regulatory T cells in long-lasting Graves disease. Notes on this clonotype: Its antigen is currently unknown.

The CDR3 runs to 17 residues. V gave up 1 base and J gave up 0 bases; unmatched junction bases: 5. The germline CDR1 and CDR2 sequences are LGHNA and YNFKEQ. According to the study, TCR beta libraries were built with iRepertoire HTBI primers and CDR3-region Arm-PCR. TCRdb ran MiXCR on the multiplex PCR reads and lists one entry per CDR3 protein. The sample lists about 430,000 distinct CDR3 sequences, 21% seen once, with over 11% in the top ten. Documented time point: persistent/refractory GD, antithyroid drugs over 5 years with positive TRAb. PBMC-extracted RNA yielded the TCR library. Study observations and caveats: It was possible that the small sample size reduced accuracy.

This chain connects TRBV4-2 to TRBJ2-2; 7 bases match TRBD1. Here the sequenced sample was peripheral blood mononuclear cells (PBMCs), taken when the disease was refractory, from a patient treated with antithyroid drugs. This TCR was recovered from a female donor with Graves disease. The CDR3 is CASSQATGTANTGELFF. CDR3 nucleotide sequence: TGTGCCAGCAGCCAAGCAACCGGGACAGCGAACACCGGGGAGCTGTTTTTT.